Detailed here is one T cell receptor beta chain. Its antigen is undetermined. The source of the sample is a study of vaccination and CD4 T cells after COVID-19. Study-level background: Samples were taken after vaccination, a median of roughly 65 days after dose two, with a range of 14 to 241. Cells received overlapping spike peptides from SARS-CoV-2, HCoV-NL63, HCoV-OC43 and HCoV-229E as stimulation. Study-wide points: Median about 86% of reactive clones detected in convalescent patients emerged only post-vaccination.

The germline gives CDR1 DFQATT, CDR2 SNEGSKA (reference sequence). V was shortened by 0 bases and J by 5 bases, with 10 bases between the two germline ends. This CDR3 has 13 residues. Treatment noted: roughly nine-day PBMC culture with coronavirus spike peptide pools or control peptides (ViraFEST assay). The study sequenced cultured CD4+ T cell DNA using the Oncomine TCR Beta short-read assay. The genomic DNA was obtained from cultured CD4+ T cells by extraction with the QIAamp micro DNA kit. Via MiXCR, TCRdb re-called the PCR reads, giving one row per CDR3 protein. Here the sample spans roughly 20,000 distinct CDR3 sequences, around 50% being singletons.

Material: CD4+ T cells from blood, cultured in vitro. The V call is TRBV20-1, the J call TRBJ2-5, with D tentatively TRBD2 (5 bases). This TCR was sampled from a human donor who had recovered from COVID-19. CDR3 nucleotides: TGCAGTGCTAGAGATCCAGGCGGGGAGACCCAGTACTTC. Residues: CSARDPGGETQYF.